This TCR beta chain was identified during a study of vaccination and CD4 T cells after COVID-19. Study summary: Post-COVID sampling occurred a median 101 days after diagnosis (range 35 to 161). Overlapping spike peptides of SARS-CoV-2, HCoV-NL63, HCoV-OC43 and HCoV-229E were used, and cells were stimulated with them. Post-vaccine sampling followed dose two by a median approximately 74 days (range 14 to 241).

The sample's treatment: approximately nine-day PBMC culture with coronavirus spike peptide pools or control peptides (ViraFEST assay). Samples of CD4+ T cells were obtained from the unexposed donor before the COVID-19 pandemic (2011-2018). ViraFEST used peptide pools to expand antigen-specific T cells, then sequenced TCRs. The Oncomine TCR Beta short-read assay generated sequence data from the DNA of cultured CD4+ T cells. Investigators isolated genomic DNA from cultured CD4+ T cells. TCRdb recomputed calls from the PCR reads with MiXCR, one row per CDR3 protein. This sample has some 7,000 distinct CDR3 sequences, with around 34% found just once. Note on this clonotype: Its antigen is unidentified.

Sequenced material: CD4+ T cells from blood, cultured in vitro. This clonotype originated in a human donor in good health.

DNA for the CDR3: TGCAGTGCTAGAGATAGCCCGACAGTCCAAGAGACCCAGTACTTC. Translated: CSARDSPTVQETQYF. The chain uses TRBV20-1 and TRBJ2-5; TRBD1 is a possible D gene (5 bases). Per the germline V gene, CDR1 is DFQATT and CDR2 is SNEGSKA (reference sequence). There are 15 residues in the CDR3. V lost 0 bases, J lost 1 base, and 12 bases lay in between.